One and the same sample provided the 4 T cell receptor beta chains below, sequenced in a study of long-term antiretroviral therapy in people with HIV. An immunoSEQ assay, version v3.0, was performed at survey level. Sequenced by immunoSEQ multiplex PCR; TCRdb stores in-frame clones only, minus some. The sample holds 17,000 or so clones, under 80% seen once. The source was unsorted PBMCs, collected 2.1 to 2.2 years before starting antiretroviral therapy. These receptors were collected from a man aged 30-40 years with HIV.

This clone was observed a handful of times. The rearrangement joins TRBV27 to TRBJ2-7; D unclear. This CDR3 comprises 12 residues. From germline, CDR1 is MNHEY and CDR2 SMNVEV (reference sequence). V lost 8 bases, J lost 3 bases, and 11 bases lay in between. CDR3 DNA sequence: TGTGCCAGCGGGCTAACGGTCTACGAGCAGTACTTC. It encodes CASGLTVYEQYF.

V is TRBV7-3 and J is TRBJ2-3; maybe TRBD2 (6 bases). The germline CDR1 and CDR2 sequences are SGHTA and FQGTGA. This CDR3 contains 15 residues. The V end was cut by 4 bases, the J end by 5 bases, with 16 bases between. CDR3 bases: TGTGCCAGCAGCTCATGGCGGGGCTCAGGAGATACGCAGTATTTT. It specifies CASSSWRGSGDTQYF.

This clone was detected a few times. The J gene is TRBJ2-7, the V gene TRBV7-9, with D unresolved. The germline CDR1 and CDR2 sequences are SEHNR and FQNEAQ (reference sequence). V was trimmed by 4 bases and J by 5 bases, leaving 9 bases between them. The CDR3 length is 12 residues. In nucleotides, the CDR3 is TGTGCCAGCAGCTCCCAGTCCAACGAGCAGTACTTC. This sequence encodes CASSSQSNEQYF.

This chain links TRBV5-1 with TRBJ2-2; D is uncertain. V was cut by 4 bases and J by 2 bases, with 18 bases left in between. The CDR3 is made up of 17 amino acids. The germline V gene encodes CDR1 SGHRS and CDR2 YFSETQ. The CDR3 DNA reads as TGCGCCAGCAGCCCCTCTATTCGGATCCCCAACACCGGGGAGCTGTTTTTT. It is translated as CASSPSIRIPNTGELFF.